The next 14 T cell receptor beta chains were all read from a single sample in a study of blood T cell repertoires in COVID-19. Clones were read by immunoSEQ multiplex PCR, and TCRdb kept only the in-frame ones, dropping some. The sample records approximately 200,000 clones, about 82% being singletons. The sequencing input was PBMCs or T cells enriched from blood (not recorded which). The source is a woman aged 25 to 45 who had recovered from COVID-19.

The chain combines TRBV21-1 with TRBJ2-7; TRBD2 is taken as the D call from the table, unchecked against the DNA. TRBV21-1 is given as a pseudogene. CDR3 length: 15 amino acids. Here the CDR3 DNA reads TGTGCCAGCAGCAAAGCTGCGGGAACAAATTACGAGCAGTACTTC. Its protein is CASSKAAGTNYEQYF.

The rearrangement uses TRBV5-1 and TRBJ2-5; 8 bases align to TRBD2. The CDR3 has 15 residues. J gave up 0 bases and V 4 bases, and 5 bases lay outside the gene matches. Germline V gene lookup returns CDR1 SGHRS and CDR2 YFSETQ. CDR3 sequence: CASSISGMYQETQYF. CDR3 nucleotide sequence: TGCGCCAGCAGCATTAGCGGGATGTACCAAGAGACCCAGTACTTC.

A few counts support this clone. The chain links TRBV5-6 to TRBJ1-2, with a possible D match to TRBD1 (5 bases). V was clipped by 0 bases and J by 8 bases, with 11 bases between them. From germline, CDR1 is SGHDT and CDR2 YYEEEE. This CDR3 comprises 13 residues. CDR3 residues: CASSLGRAGGYTF. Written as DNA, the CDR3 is TGTGCCAGCAGCTTGGGCAGGGCAGGAGGCTACACCTTC.

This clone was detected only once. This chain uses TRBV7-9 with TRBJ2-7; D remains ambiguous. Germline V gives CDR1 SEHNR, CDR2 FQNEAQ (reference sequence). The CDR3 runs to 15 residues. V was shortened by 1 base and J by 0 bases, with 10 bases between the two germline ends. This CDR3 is CASSLGPGSSYEQYF. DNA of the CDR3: TGTGCCAGCAGCTTAGGGCCGGGTAGCTCCTACGAGCAGTACTTC.

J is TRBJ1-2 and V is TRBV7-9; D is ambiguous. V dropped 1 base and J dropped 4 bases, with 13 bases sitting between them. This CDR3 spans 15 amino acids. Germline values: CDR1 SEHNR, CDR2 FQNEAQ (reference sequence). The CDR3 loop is CASSLVGRESYGYTF. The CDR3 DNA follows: TGTGCCAGCAGCTTAGTGGGCAGAGAGTCCTATGGCTACACCTTC.

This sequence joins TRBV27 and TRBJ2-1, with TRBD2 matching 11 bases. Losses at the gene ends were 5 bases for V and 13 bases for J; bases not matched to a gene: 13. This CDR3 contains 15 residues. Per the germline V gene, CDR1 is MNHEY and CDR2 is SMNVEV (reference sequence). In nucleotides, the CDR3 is TGTGCCAGCAGTCCTTTAGCGGGAGGGCCGGGAAAACAGTTCTTC. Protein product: CASSPLAGGPGKQFF.

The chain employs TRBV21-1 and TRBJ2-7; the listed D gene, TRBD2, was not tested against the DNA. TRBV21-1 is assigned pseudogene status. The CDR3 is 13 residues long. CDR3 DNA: TGTGCCATTCTAAAACTAGCGGGCTACGAGCAGTACTTC. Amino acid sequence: CAILKLAGYEQYF.

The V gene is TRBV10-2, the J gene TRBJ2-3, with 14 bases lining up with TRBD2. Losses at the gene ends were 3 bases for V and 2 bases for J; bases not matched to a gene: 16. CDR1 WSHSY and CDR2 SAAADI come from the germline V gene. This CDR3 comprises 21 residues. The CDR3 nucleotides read TGCGCCAGCAGTGATTACTTCCCCCGACTAGCGGGAGGGGGGGACACAGATACGCAGTATTTT. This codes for CASSDYFPRLAGGGDTDTQYF.

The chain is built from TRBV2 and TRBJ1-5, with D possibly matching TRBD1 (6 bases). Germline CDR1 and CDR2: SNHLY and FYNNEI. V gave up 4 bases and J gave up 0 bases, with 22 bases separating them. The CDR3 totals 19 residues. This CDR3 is CASSGGPGFGQYSNQPQHF. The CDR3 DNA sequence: TGTGCCAGCAGTGGCGGTCCAGGGTTCGGACAGTATAGCAATCAGCCCCAGCATTTT.

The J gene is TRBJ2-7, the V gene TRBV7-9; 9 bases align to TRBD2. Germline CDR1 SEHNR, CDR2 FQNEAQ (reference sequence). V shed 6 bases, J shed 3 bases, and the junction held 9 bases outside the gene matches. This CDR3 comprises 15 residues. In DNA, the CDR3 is TGTGCCAGCAGTAGCCTAGCGGGACCCTTCTACGAGCAGTACTTC. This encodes CASSSLAGPFYEQYF.

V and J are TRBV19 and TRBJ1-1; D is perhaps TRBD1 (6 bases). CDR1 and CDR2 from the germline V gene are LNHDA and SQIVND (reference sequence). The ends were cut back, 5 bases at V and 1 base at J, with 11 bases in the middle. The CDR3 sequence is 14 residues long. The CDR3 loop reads CASSRSDRNTEAFF. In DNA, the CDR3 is TGTGCCAGTAGTCGATCGGACAGGAACACTGAAGCTTTCTTT.

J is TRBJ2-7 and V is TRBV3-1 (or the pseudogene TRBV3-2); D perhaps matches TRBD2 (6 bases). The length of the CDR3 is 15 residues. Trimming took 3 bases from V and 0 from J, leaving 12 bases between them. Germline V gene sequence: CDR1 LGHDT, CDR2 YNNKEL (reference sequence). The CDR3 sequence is CASSHGTSSSYEQYF. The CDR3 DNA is TGTGCCAGCAGCCACGGGACTTCCTCCTCCTACGAGCAGTACTTC.

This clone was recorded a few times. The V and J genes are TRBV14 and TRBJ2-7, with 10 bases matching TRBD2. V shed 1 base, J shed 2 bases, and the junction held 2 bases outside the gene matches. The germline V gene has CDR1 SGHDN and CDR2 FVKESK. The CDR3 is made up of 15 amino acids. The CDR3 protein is CASSQVAGGPYEQYF. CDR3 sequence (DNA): TGTGCCAGCAGCCAAGTAGCGGGAGGCCCCTACGAGCAGTACTTC.

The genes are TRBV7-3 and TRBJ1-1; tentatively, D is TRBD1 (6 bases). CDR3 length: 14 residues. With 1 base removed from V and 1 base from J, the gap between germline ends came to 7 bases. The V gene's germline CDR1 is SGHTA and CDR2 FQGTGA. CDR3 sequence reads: CASSLNRANTEAFF. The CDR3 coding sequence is TGTGCCAGCAGCTTAAACAGGGCGAACACTGAAGCTTTCTTT.